One sample yielded the 19 T cell receptor beta chains listed below, sequenced in a study of beta chain features in type 1 diabetes. Study results and limitations: Shorter TCRB CDR3s, moderately but significantly so, marked every one of the four CD4+ subsets in Type 1 diabetes patients.

Expressed TCRB transcripts got sequenced, as all isolated RNA was reverse transcribed. Data came from immunoSEQ multiplex PCR; TCRdb stores just in-frame clones and leaves some out. The sample comprises more than 300,000 clones, 10% to 15% of which are singletons, and 0.008% to 0.011% rests with the top ten. These TCRs are of unknown antigen specificity. Sample: naive CD4+ T cells from blood. These receptors came from a woman under 30 with type 1 diabetes.

This clone has only a few counts. This chain joins TRBV6-6 and TRBJ2-7; 8 bases fit TRBD1. Germline V gene sequence: CDR1 MNHNY, CDR2 SVGAGI (reference sequence). CDR3 length: 14 residues. With V trimmed by 6 bases and J by 7 bases, 11 bases remained unmatched. As DNA, the CDR3 is TGTGCCAGCAGCCTCGACAGGGGTACCATGGAGCAGTACTTC. Its protein is CASSLDRGTMEQYF.

The CDR3 DNA follows: TGTGCCAGCAGCTTACATACTGAAGCTTTCTTT. Protein: CASSLHTEAFF. J is TRBJ1-1 and V is TRBV11-1, with D uncertain. The V gene lost 2 bases and the J gene lost 5 bases, with 3 bases spanning the gap. The CDR3 spans 11 residues. Germline V CDR1 and CDR2: SGHAT, FQDESV (reference sequence).

The DNA for the CDR3 is TGCGCCAGCAGCCAAACCGGGGGGGCAACCGCAGAGACCCAGTACTTC. Its protein product is CASSQTGGATAETQYF. J is TRBJ2-5 and V is TRBV4-3; 8 nucleotides agree with TRBD2. The CDR3 length is 16 residues. V lost 2 bases and J lost 4; bases outside the gene matches: 9. The germline V gene has CDR1 LGHNA and CDR2 YSLEER.

This clone was detected a few times. The chain couples TRBV4-1 to TRBJ2-6; D might be TRBD1 (6 bases). The V gene's germline CDR1 is MGHRA and CDR2 YSYEKL. The CDR3 has 18 residues. Between the trimmed V and J ends, which lost 2 bases and 2 bases, there was a span of 16 bases. Here the CDR3 reads CASSQSVLRGTGANVLTF. CDR3 DNA: TGCGCCAGCAGCCAATCCGTACTCAGGGGAACTGGGGCCAACGTCCTGACTTTC.

J is TRBJ1-1 and V is TRBV7-9; a possible D gene is TRBD1 (6 bases). Between the trimmed V and J ends, which lost 5 bases and 1 base, there was a span of 17 bases. Germline loops: CDR1 SEHNR, CDR2 FQNEAQ (reference sequence). The CDR3 has 16 residues. This CDR3 reads CASSPSLQGWNTEAFF. The CDR3 coding sequence is TGTGCCAGCAGCCCGTCATTACAGGGATGGAACACTGAAGCTTTCTTT.

The V gene is TRBV25-1, the J gene TRBJ2-2; D might be TRBD2 (6 bases). The CDR3 consists of 15 residues. In germline, CDR1 is MGHDK, CDR2 SYGVNS. V lost 2 bases to trimming and J lost 0 bases, with 7 bases between them. The CDR3 coding sequence is TGTGCCAGCAGTGAAACGGGGGCGAACACCGGGGAGCTGTTTTTT. Translated: CASSETGANTGELFF.

This clone was detected only a few times. The CDR3 reads CASSPSPGNYGYTF. DNA for the CDR3: TGTGCCAGCAGTCCCTCCCCAGGGAACTATGGCTACACCTTC. The chain uses TRBV27 and TRBJ1-2; a possible D gene is TRBD1 (5 bases). CDR1 is MNHEY and CDR2 is SMNVEV in the germline V gene (reference sequence). V shed 5 bases and J shed 2 bases, with 12 bases lying between them. The CDR3 extends over 14 amino acids.

The chain's CDR3 is CASSSPGLPYEQYF. As DNA, the CDR3 is TGTGCCAGCAGTTCCCCCGGACTCCCCTACGAGCAGTACTTC. The chain couples TRBV28 to TRBJ2-7; D possibly corresponds to TRBD2 (5 bases). Germline V gene data show CDR1 as MDHEN and CDR2 as SYDVKM. Trimming took 4 bases from V and 2 from J, leaving 12 bases between them. This CDR3 is 14 amino acids long.

This clone came up a few times. V is TRBV7-7 and J is TRBJ2-5, with 9 bases lining up with TRBD2. With V trimmed by 5 bases and J by 4 bases, 5 bases remained unmatched. The germline V gene encodes CDR1 SSHAT and CDR2 FNYEAQ (reference sequence). This CDR3 has 14 residues. The CDR3 is CASSPAGGLETQYF. CDR3 nucleotide sequence: TGTGCCAGCAGCCCCGCGGGGGGGTTAGAGACCCAGTACTTC.

This clone was found a few times. J is TRBJ1-2 and V is TRBV27; a weak D match, TRBD1 (6 bases). Trimming shortened V by 6 bases and J by 4 bases, and 15 bases separated the two germline ends. The germline V gene has CDR1 MNHEY and CDR2 SMNVEV (reference sequence). There are 14 residues in the CDR3. The CDR3 DNA follows: TGTGCCAGCAGGCTCACACAGGGTGGCTATGGCTACACCTTC. Its protein product is CASRLTQGGYGYTF.

This clone was seen only a few times. V is TRBV23-1 and J is TRBJ2-7, with TRBD1 as a possible D gene (6 bases). TRBV23-1 is an open reading frame, and its role is uncertain. This CDR3 comprises 16 residues. Trimming shortened V by 7 bases and J by 0 bases, and 19 bases separated the two germline ends. CDR3 amino acids: CASTSFLTGSSYEQYF. CDR3 coding DNA: TGCGCCAGCACCAGCTTCCTTACAGGGTCCTCCTACGAGCAGTACTTC.

The chain couples TRBV7-2 to TRBJ1-2, with D hard to call. The CDR3 length is 14 residues. The germline V gene has CDR1 SGHTA and CDR2 FQGNSA. Trimming took 5 bases from V and 4 from J, leaving 14 bases between them. The CDR3 DNA sequence: TGTGCCAGCAGCCCCCAGGAGGGCCTCTATGGCTACACCTTC. Residues: CASSPQEGLYGYTF.

V is TRBV9 and J is TRBJ2-5; 8 bases line up with TRBD1. The J segment lost 3 bases and the V segment lost 4 bases, leaving 5 bases of the junction unmatched. Per the germline V gene, CDR1 is SGDLS and CDR2 is YYNGEE. The CDR3 is 14 amino acids. The CDR3 coding sequence is TGTGCCAGCAGCTCAGACAGGGGCAAAGAGACCCAGTACTTC. This sequence encodes CASSSDRGKETQYF.

This clone has only a few counts. The chain couples TRBV4-2 to TRBJ2-3; D might be TRBD1 (5 bases). There are 15 residues in the CDR3. V was pared by 1 base and J by 2 bases, with 10 bases between. The germline CDR1 and CDR2 sequences are LGHNA and YNFKEQ. CDR3 DNA sequence: TGTGCCAGCAGCCAAGGGGCAGGGAACACAGATACGCAGTATTTT. Encoded protein: CASSQGAGNTDTQYF.

V usage is TRBV19 and J usage is TRBJ2-1, with 9 bases that match TRBD2. J was trimmed by 6 bases and V by 5 bases; bases with no gene match: 8. Germline V gene sequence: CDR1 LNHDA, CDR2 SQIVND (reference sequence). CDR3 length: 15 amino acids. The CDR3 DNA reads TGTGCCAGTAGTGCCCTAGCGGGGCACACCAATGAGCAGTTCTTC. This gives the protein CASSALAGHTNEQFF. Based on the CDR3 plus reference TRBV19 and TRBJ2-1, the full variable domain is DGGITQSPKYLFRKEGQNVTLSCEQNLNHDAMYWYRQDPGQGLRLIYYSQIVNDFQKGDIAEGYSVSREKKESFPLTVTSAQKNPTAFYLCASSALAGHTNEQFFGPGTRLTVL.

This clone was seen more than once but under ten times. The chain recombines TRBV29-1 with TRBJ1-2, with D hard to call. V lost 8 bases to trimming and J lost 0 bases, with 13 bases between them. This CDR3 contains 13 residues. Per the germline V gene, CDR1 is SQVTM and CDR2 is ANQGSEA. CDR3 bases: TGCAGCACGAGGTCGGATCCTAACTATGGCTACACCTTC. Protein sequence: CSTRSDPNYGYTF.

The J gene is TRBJ1-5, the V gene TRBV21-1; TRBD1, the D gene given by the table, was not confirmed from the DNA. TRBV21-1 is a pseudogene locus. This CDR3 has 16 residues. CDR3 bases: TGTGCCAGCAGCAAAGAGGCAGGGGTGGGCAATCAGCCCCAGCATTTT. The encoded protein is CASSKEAGVGNQPQHF.

In its sample, this clone was seen a few times. V usage is TRBV6-4 and J usage is TRBJ2-7; D might be TRBD1 (5 bases). Germline V CDR1 and CDR2: MRHNA, SNTAGT. The CDR3 runs to 14 residues. The CDR3 coding sequence is TGTGCCAGCAGTGACTCTGAAACCTCCCTGGCTTACAGGGTC. It translates to CASSDSETSLAYRV.

This clone has just a few counts. The rearrangement uses TRBV29-1 and TRBJ2-2; 7 bases line up with TRBD1. The CDR3 length is 12 residues. Trimming removed 4 bases from V and 7 bases from J; junction bases left unmatched: 3. CDR1 and CDR2 (germline): SQVTM, ANQGSEA. The CDR3 spells CSVATGVGELFF. The CDR3 nucleotides read TGCAGCGTTGCAACAGGGGTCGGGGAGCTGTTTTTT.